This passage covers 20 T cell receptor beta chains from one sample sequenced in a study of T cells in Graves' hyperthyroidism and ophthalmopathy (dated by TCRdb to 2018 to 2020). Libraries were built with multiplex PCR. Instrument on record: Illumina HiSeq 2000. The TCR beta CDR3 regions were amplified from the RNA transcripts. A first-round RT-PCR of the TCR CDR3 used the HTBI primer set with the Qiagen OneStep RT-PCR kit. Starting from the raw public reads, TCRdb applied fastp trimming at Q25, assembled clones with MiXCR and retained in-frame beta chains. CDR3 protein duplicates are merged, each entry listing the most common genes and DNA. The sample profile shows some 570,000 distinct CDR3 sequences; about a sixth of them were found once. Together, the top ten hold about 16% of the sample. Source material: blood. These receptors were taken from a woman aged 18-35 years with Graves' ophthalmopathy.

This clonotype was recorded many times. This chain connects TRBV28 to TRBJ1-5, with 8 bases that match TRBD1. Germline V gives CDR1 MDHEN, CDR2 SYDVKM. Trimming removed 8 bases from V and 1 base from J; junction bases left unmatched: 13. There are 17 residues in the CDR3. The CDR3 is CASCRPTGGGSNQPQHF. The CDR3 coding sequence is TGTGCCAGCTGCCGACCCACAGGGGGGGGAAGCAATCAGCCCCAGCATTTT.

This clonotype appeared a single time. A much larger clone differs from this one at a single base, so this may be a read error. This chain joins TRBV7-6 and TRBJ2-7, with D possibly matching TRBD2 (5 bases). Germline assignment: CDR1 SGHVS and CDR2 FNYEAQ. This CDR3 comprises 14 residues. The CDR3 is CASSLREGSYERYF. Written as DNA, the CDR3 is TGTGCCAGCAGCTTACGGGAAGGGAGCTACGAGCGGTACTTC.

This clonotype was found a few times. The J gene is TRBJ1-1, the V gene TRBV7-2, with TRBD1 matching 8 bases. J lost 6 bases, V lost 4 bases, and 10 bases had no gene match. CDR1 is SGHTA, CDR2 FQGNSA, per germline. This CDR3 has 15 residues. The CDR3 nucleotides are TGTGCCAGCAGCTCAGAGGGGACAGGCTGGGCTGAAGCTTTCTTT. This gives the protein CASSSEGTGWAEAFF.

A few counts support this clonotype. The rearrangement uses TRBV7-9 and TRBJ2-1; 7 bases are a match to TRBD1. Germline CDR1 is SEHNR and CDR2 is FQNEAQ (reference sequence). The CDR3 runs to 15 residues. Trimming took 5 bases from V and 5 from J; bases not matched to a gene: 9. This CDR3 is CASSPGPDRDNEQFF. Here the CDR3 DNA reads TGTGCCAGCAGCCCGGGGCCCGACAGGGACAATGAGCAGTTCTTC. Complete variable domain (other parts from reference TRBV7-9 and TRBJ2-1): DTGVSQNPRHKITKRGQNVTFRCDPISEHNRLYWYRQTLGQGPEFLTYFQNEAQLEKSRLLSDRFSAERPKGSFSTLEIQRTEQGDSAMYLCASSPGPDRDNEQFFGPGTRLTVL.

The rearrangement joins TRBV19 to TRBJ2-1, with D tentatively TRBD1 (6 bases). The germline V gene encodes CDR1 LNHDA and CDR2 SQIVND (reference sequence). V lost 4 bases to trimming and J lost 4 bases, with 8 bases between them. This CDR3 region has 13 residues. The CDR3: CASSKQGYNEQFF. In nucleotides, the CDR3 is TGTGCCAGTAGTAAACAGGGATACAATGAGCAGTTCTTC.

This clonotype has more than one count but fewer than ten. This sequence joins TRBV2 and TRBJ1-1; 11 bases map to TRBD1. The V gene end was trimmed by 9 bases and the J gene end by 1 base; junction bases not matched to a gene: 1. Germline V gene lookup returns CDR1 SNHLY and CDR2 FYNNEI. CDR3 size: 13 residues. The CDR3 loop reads CARGTGGNTEAFF. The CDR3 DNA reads TGTGCCAGGGGGACAGGGGGGAACACTGAAGCTTTCTTT.

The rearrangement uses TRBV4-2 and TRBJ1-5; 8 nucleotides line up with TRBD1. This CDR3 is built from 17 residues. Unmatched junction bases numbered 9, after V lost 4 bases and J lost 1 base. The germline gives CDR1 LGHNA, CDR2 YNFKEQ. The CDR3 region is CASSLESYRGSNQPQHF. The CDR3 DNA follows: TGTGCCAGCAGCCTAGAATCCTACAGGGGGAGCAATCAGCCCCAGCATTTT.

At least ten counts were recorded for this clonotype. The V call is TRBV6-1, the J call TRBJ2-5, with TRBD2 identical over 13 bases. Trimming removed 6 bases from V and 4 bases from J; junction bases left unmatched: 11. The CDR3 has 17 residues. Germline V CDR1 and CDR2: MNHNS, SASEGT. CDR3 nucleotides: TGTGCCAGCAGACTCGGGACTAGCGGGGCCCAGCGAGAGACCCAGTACTTC. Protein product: CASRLGTSGAQRETQYF.

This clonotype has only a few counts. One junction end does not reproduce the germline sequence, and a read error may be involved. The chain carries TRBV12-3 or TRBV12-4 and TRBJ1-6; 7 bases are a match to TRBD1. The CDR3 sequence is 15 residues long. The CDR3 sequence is CASGFGDSPNSPLHF. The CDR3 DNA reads TGTGCCAGCGGTTTCGGGGACAGTCCAAATTCACCCCTCCACTTT.

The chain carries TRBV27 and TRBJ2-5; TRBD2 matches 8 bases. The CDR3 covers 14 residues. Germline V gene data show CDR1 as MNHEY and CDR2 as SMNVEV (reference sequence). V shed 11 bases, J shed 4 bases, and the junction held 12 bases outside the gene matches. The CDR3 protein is CAGKGLEGRETQYF. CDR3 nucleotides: TGTGCCGGGAAGGGACTAGAAGGGCGAGAGACCCAGTACTTC.

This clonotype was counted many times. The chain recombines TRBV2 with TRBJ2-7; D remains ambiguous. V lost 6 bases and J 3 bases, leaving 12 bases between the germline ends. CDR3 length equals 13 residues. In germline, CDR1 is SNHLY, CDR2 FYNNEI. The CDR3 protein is CASRGPALYEQYF. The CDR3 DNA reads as TGTGCCAGCAGAGGTCCTGCCCTCTACGAGCAGTACTTC.

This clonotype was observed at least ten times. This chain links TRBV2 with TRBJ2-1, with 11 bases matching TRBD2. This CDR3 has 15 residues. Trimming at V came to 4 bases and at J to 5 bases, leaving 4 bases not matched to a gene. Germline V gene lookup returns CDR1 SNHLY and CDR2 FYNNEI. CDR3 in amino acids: CASSAGTSGNNEQFF. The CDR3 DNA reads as TGTGCCAGCAGTGCCGGGACTAGCGGAAACAATGAGCAGTTCTTC.

In nucleotides, the CDR3 is TGTGCCACCAGTGGCGAGGACGGGACAGGGGAAGAGCAGTACTTC. As protein: CATSGEDGTGEEQYF. The rearrangement uses TRBV24-1 and TRBJ2-7, with TRBD1 matching 10 bases. The CDR3 runs 15 residues. Trimming took 5 bases from V and 7 from J; bases not matched to a gene: 10. Looked up from germline, CDR1 is KGHDR and CDR2 is SFDVKD.

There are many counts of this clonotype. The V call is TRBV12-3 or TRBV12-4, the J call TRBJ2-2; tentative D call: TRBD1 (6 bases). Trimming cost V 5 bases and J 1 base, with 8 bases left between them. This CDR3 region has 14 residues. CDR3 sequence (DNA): TGTGCCAGCAGTCGGACAGAGAACACCGGGGAGCTGTTTTTT. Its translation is CASSRTENTGELFF.

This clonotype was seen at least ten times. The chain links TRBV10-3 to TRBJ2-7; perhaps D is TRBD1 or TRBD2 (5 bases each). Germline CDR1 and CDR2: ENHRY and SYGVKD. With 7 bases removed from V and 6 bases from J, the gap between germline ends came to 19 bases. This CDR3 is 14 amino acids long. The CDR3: CAITGDGGPGEQYF. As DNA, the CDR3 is TGTGCCATCACCGGGGACGGTGGCCCCGGCGAGCAGTACTTC.

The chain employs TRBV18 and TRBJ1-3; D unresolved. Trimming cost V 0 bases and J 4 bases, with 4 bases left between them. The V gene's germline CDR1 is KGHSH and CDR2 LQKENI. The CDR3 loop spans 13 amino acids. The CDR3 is CASSPPTGNTIYF. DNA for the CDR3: TGTGCCAGCTCACCACCGACAGGAAACACCATATATTTT.

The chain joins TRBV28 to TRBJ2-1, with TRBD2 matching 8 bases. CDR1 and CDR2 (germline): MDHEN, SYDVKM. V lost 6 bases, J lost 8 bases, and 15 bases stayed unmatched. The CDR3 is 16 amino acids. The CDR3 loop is CASSYRGGPFFDEQFF. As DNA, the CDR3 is TGTGCCAGCAGCTACCGGGGGGGCCCCTTTTTCGATGAGCAGTTCTTC. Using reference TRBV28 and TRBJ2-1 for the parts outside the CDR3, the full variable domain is DVKVTQSSRYLVKRTGEKVFLECVQDMDHENMFWYRQDPGLGLRLIYFSYDVKMKEKGDIPEGYSVSREKKERFSLILESASTNQTSMYLCASSYRGGPFFDEQFFGPGTRLTVL.

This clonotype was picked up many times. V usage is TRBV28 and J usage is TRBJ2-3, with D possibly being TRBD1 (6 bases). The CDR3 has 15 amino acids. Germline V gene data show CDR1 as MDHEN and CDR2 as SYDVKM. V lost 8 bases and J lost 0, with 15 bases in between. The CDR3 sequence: CASGDRQVSTDTQYF. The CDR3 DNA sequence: TGTGCCAGCGGAGACAGACAGGTTAGCACAGATACGCAGTATTTT.

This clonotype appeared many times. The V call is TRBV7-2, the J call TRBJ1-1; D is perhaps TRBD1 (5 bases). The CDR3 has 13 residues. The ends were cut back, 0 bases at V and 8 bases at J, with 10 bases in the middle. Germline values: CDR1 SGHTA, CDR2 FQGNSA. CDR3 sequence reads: CASSLAGETEAFF. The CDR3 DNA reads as TGTGCCAGCAGCTTAGCGGGGGAAACGGAAGCTTTCTTT.

CDR3 DNA: TGTGCCAGCAGCGCAACAAGGACAGGGGGATTGAATGAGCAGTTCTTC. Its translation: CASSATRTGGLNEQFF. The chain couples TRBV9 to TRBJ2-1; 10 positions agree with TRBD1. The germline CDR1 and CDR2 sequences are SGDLS and YYNGEE. This CDR3 is built from 16 residues. After removal of 3 bases from V and 7 bases from J, the junction contained 10 bases not matched to a gene.